The 5 T cell receptor beta chains presented below share a single source sample, sequenced in a study of blood T cell repertoires in COVID-19 (dated by TCRdb to about 2020). Library prep was done by the immunoSEQ multiplex PCR assay. Not all clones reach the TCRdb copy of this immuneACCESS table, which keeps in-frame sequences only. Checked studies attribute under half of the gap to unresolved V genes and leave the rest unexplained. Present in this sample are some 390,000 clones, roughly nine tenths of which were seen just once. 1.1% of the sample lies in the top ten. Sequenced input: PBMCs or T cells enriched from blood (not recorded which). These receptors were collected from a man younger than 45 who had recovered from COVID-19.

The chain links TRBV28 to TRBJ1-1; tentatively, D is TRBD1 (5 bases). CDR3 length equals 15 residues. Trimming shortened V by 7 bases and J by 5 bases, and 20 bases separated the two germline ends. Looked up from germline, CDR1 is MDHEN and CDR2 is SYDVKM. The CDR3 region has the DNA TGTGCCAGCACCCCGCTCCAAACTGGGGGGACTGAAGCTTTCTTT. Translating gives CASTPLQTGGTEAFF.

Concerning this clone: The junction differs from germline at one of its ends, possibly a read error. The chain combines TRBV3-1 (or the pseudogene TRBV3-2) with TRBJ2-6, with D perhaps TRBD2 (7 bases). Germline CDR1 and CDR2: LGHDT and YNNKEL (reference sequence). The CDR3 spans 18 residues. The CDR3 DNA sequence: TGTGCCAGCAGGCAAGCGGGACACGGGGCGGCTGGGGCCAACGTCCTGACTTTC. Encoded protein: CASRQAGHGAAGANVLTF.

The V call is TRBV7-6, the J call TRBJ2-3, with 15 bases that match TRBD2. CDR3 length equals 20 residues. Germline V gene data show CDR1 as SGHVS and CDR2 as FNYEAQ. With 1 base clipped from V and 0 bases from J, the junction kept 8 bases outside the gene matches. The CDR3: CASSLVVGTSGRTSTDTQYF. Written as DNA, the CDR3 is TGTGCCAGCAGCTTAGTCGTCGGGACTAGCGGGAGGACTAGCACAGATACGCAGTATTTT.

The rearrangement links TRBV12-5 to TRBJ1-1; 7 nucleotides line up with TRBD1. J was trimmed by 9 bases and V by 1 base; bases with no gene match: 2. This CDR3 spans 12 amino acids. From germline, CDR1 is LGHNT and CDR2 FRNRAP. Written as DNA, the CDR3 is TGTGCTAGTGGTTTGGGACAGGGCAAAGCTTTCTTT. It is translated as CASGLGQGKAFF.

The chain joins TRBV6-5 to TRBJ1-1, with D tentatively TRBD1 (6 bases). Germline values: CDR1 MNHEY, CDR2 SVGAGI. The CDR3 consists of 13 residues. With 4 bases removed from V and 7 bases from J, the gap between germline ends came to 13 bases. The CDR3 nucleotides read TGTGCCAGCAGTTCCTGGACAGATGGTGAAGCTTTCTTT. It codes for CASSSWTDGEAFF.